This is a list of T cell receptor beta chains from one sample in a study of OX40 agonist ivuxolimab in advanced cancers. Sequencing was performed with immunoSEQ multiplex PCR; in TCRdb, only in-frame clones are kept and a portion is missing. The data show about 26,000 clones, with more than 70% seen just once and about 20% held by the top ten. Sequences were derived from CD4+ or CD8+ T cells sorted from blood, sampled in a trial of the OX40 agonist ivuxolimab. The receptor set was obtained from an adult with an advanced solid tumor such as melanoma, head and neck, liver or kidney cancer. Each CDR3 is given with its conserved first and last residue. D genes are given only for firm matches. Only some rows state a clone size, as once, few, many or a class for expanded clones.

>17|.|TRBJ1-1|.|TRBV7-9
TGTGCCAGCAGCTCTTATCGGGGAGGGGCTGGGAACACTGAAGCTTTCTTT
CASSSYRGGAGNTEAFF
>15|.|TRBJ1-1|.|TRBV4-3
TGCGCCAGCAGCCAAGAGGACACCCTGAACACTGAAGCTTTCTTT
CASSQEDTLNTEAFF
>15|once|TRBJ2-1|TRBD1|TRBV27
TGTGCCAGCAGTGCCGGGACAGGGGTTTACAATGAGCAGTTCTTC
CASSAGTGVYNEQFF
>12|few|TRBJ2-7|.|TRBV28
TGTGCCAGCAGTTTTTGGGGTAACGAGCAGTACTTC
CASSFWGNEQYF
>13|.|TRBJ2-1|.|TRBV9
TGTGCCAGCAGCGTAGACGGCCCCAATGAGCAGTTCTTC
CASSVDGPNEQFF
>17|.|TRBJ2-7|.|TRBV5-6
TGTGCCAGCAGCTCACACGATGATCAGGGACTCTCCTACGAGCAGTACTTC
CASSSHDDQGLSYEQYF
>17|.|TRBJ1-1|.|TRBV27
TGTGCCAGCAGTCCCCAGCCGGGGGAAGGGGTAAACACTGAAGCTTTCTTT
CASSPQPGEGVNTEAFF
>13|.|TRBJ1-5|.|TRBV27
TGTGCCAGCAGGGCCTGGGCCAATCAGCCCCAGCATTTT
CASRAWANQPQHF
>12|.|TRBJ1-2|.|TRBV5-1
TGCGCCAGCAGCTTGGATGGATATGGCTACACCTTC
CASSLDGYGYTF
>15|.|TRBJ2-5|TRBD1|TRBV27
TGTGCCAGCAGTTTGGGACAGGCAGTCAAAGAGACCCAGTACTTC
CASSLGQAVKETQYF
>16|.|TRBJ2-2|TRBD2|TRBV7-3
TGTGCCAGCAGCGAGGGACTAGCGGACAACACCGGGGAGCTGTTTTTT
CASSEGLADNTGELFF
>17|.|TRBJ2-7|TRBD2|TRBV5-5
TGTGCCAGCAGCCCGGGGACTAGCGGGATCCTCTCCTACGAGCAGTACTTC
CASSPGTSGILSYEQYF
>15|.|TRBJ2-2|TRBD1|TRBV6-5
TGTGCCGTCCGGAGGGGGACAGGGGACACCGGGGAGCTGTTTTTT
CAVRRGTGDTGELFF
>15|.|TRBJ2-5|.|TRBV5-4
TGTGCCACTATACCGGGGGCCCCAAGCCAAGAGACCCAGTACTTC
CATIPGAPSQETQYF
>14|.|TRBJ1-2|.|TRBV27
TGTGCCAGCAGTTTATCCGACGGATCTACAGGCTACACCTTC
CASSLSDGSTGYTF
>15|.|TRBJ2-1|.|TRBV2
TGTGCCAGCAATGTTCAGGGCGGCCGCTACAATGAGCAGTTCTTC
CASNVQGGRYNEQFF
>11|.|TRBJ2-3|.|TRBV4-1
TGCGCCAGCAGCCTCACAGATACGCAGTATTTT
CASSLTDTQYF
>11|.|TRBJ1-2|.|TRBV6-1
TGTGCCAGCAGTGAAGGGATGGGCTACACCTTC
CASSEGMGYTF
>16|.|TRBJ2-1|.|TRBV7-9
TGTGCCAGCAGCTTAGGTGGAGGGAACCCCCTTAATGAGCAGTTCTTC
CASSLGGGNPLNEQFF
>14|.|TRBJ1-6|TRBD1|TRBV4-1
TGCGCCAGCAGCAACCGGGACAGCTTTTCACCCCTCCACTTT
CASSNRDSFSPLHF
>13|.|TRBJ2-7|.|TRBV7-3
TGTGCCAGCAGCTTAAGCCCGTCCTACGAGCAGTACTTC
CASSLSPSYEQYF
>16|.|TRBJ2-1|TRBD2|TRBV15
TGTGCCACCAGCAGAGAGAAGCGGGGGTTTTTTTCTGAGCAGTTCTTC
CATSREKRGFFSEQFF
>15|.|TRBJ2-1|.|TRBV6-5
TGTGCCAGCAGTTCCTTTTCGGGGCAGTACAATGAGCAGTTCTTC
CASSSFSGQYNEQFF
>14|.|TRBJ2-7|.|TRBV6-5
TGTGCCAGCAGTTCCGACGGGGAAACCTACGAGCAGTACTTC
CASSSDGETYEQYF
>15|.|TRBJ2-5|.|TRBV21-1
TGTGCCAGCAGCAAAGTTGCAGTAAGCAACGAGACCCAGTACTTC
CASSKVAVSNETQYF
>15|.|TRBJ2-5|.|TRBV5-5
TGTGCCAGCAGCTTGGGGTCCGCGTTACAAGAGACCCAGTACTTC
CASSLGSALQETQYF
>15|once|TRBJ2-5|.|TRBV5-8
TGTGCCAGCAGCTCGTTAGACAGTGAGCAAGAGACCCAGTACTTC
CASSSLDSEQETQYF
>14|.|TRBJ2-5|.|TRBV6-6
TGTGCCAGCGCCCCCCACTGGGGACAAGAGACCCAGTACTTC
CASAPHWGQETQYF